This T cell receptor beta chain was sequenced for a study of CD8 T cells in ankylosing spondylitis. CDR3 length: 13 amino acids. V dropped 3 bases and J dropped 0 bases, with 4 bases sitting between them. Germline V gene data show CDR1 as MNHNS and CDR2 as SASEGT. TCRdb re-called the 5' RACE reads through MiXCR, storing one row per CDR3 protein. The table has 250,000 or so distinct CDR3 sequences, about 24% seen once. This TCR derives from a male donor with ankylosing spondylitis or in good health (not recorded which). Sequencing was done on a sample of blood, either unsorted or a sorted T cell fraction (not recorded which). This chain links TRBV6-1 with TRBJ2-3; no clear D gene. CDR3 loop: CASSDFSTDTQYF. In DNA, the CDR3 is TGTGCCAGCAGTGACTTCAGCACAGATACGCAGTATTTT.